This paragraph covers one T cell receptor beta chain sequence. This receptor's antigen is unknown. No clone much larger than this one lies a single base away; base qualities are absent. The entry originates in a study of T-cell reconstitution after alpha-beta-depleted transplantation in children (dated by TCRdb to 2016 to 2017). As for the study more broadly: The study quantitatively tracked T-cell immune reconstitution after TCRalphabeta/CD19-depleted allogeneic hematopoietic cell transplantation in children using TCR repertoire profiling.

The receptor library was made with PCR. These reads were obtained on an Illumina HiSeq 2500. TCR library preparation used molecular barcoding, with unique molecular identifiers applied to normalize quantification of the TCRbeta repertoire. TCRdb reran the public reads through fastp at Q25 and MiXCR, keeping productive beta chains. Records with the same CDR3 protein are collapsed into one entry carrying the most frequent genes and DNA. Counted in this sample were approximately 240,000 distinct CDR3 sequences; 8% to 10% of them appeared once. The ten largest clones represent 5% to 7% of the sample. Trimming removed 1 base from V and 10 bases from J, leaving 4 bases between the germline ends. The germline V gene (reference sequence) provides CDR1 SEHNR and CDR2 FQNEAQ. Including the terminal cysteine and phenylalanine, the CDR3 comprises 10 residues. Just the 30-base CDR3 DNA is kept, in frame starting at base 1.

This TCR came from a human donor who donated a stem cell graft to a child with acute lymphoblastic leukemia. Sample: PBMCs from the stem cell graft donor, taken from the stem cell graft. The chain couples TRBV7-9 to TRBJ2-5; there is no confident call for the D gene. The base sequence is TGTGCCAGCAGCTTAGTCCACCAGTACTTC. This is translated as CASSLVHQYF.